The 2 T cell receptor beta chains below were found in one sample sequenced in a study of CXCR3-negative and CXCR3-positive naive CD8 T cells. Study findings and constraints: More hydrophobic TRB CDR3s were found in CXCR3-positive naive cells than in CXCR3-negative naive cells.

All TRB cDNA libraries came from 5' RACE performed with UMI labels. TCRdb re-analyzed the 5' RACE reads; it lists each CDR3 protein once, without DNA. This sample's table has over 70,000 distinct CDR3 sequences. These receptors' targets are unknown. What was sequenced was naive CXCR3+ CD8+ T cells from blood. This sample's subset: CD45RO-CCR7+CD27+CD95- naive CD8+ T cells expressing CXCR3 (TNR3+). These receptors were obtained from a human donor in good health. Some clones in this sample may be carry-over from other donors' samples.

The chain couples TRBV18 to TRBJ1-3; TCRdb designates TRBD1, a call that cannot be tested without DNA. Germline V gene data show CDR1 as KGHSH and CDR2 as LQKENI. The CDR3 contains 16 residues. Here the CDR3 reads CASSPGDRSFWDTLYF.

The chain employs TRBV15 and TRBJ2-7; without DNA, the TCRdb call of TRBD1 cannot be checked. The CDR3 has 16 residues. Germline V gives CDR1 LNHNV, CDR2 YYDKDF (reference sequence). The CDR3 loop is CATTMGAGTGTYEQYF.